Shown below are 16 T cell receptor beta chains from a single sample sequenced in a study of CD8 T cells in ankylosing spondylitis. Findings and caveats of the study: A motif in TCR beta, a set of seven to nine highly homologous variants, appeared characteristic of ankylosing spondylitis blood.

Their target antigens are unknown. MiXCR, applied by TCRdb to the 5' RACE reads, yields one record per CDR3 protein. The data show 390,000 or so distinct CDR3 sequences, 20% to 25% seen once. The sample taken for sequencing was blood, either unsorted or a sorted T cell fraction (not recorded which). The receptors shown here come from a male donor with ankylosing spondylitis.

This chain joins TRBV12-3 or TRBV12-4 and TRBJ1-5, with unresolved D. V was cut by 3 bases and J by 6 bases, with 6 bases left in between. This CDR3 is 12 amino acids long. CDR3 region: CASSFSVQPQHF. DNA of the CDR3: TGTGCCAGCAGTTTTTCGGTTCAGCCCCAGCATTTT.

The J gene is TRBJ1-2, the V gene TRBV5-5; 7 bases match TRBD1. J was trimmed by 0 bases and V by 4 bases; bases with no gene match: 3. The CDR3 is 14 residues long. Germline V lookup: CDR1 SGHKS, CDR2 YYEKEE (reference sequence). CDR3 sequence: CASSGTDPNYGYTF. The DNA for the CDR3 is TGTGCCAGCAGCGGGACAGATCCTAACTATGGCTACACCTTC.

This clonotype came up many times. This chain links TRBV10-3 with TRBJ1-1; D is ambiguous. Germline CDR1 reads ENHRY; CDR2 reads SYGVKD. The CDR3 spans 13 residues. V lost 9 bases and J lost 1, with 12 bases in between. CDR3 sequence reads: CAITPGPNTEAFF. The CDR3 DNA reads TGTGCCATAACCCCGGGCCCGAACACTGAAGCTTTCTTT.

This clonotype has more than one count but fewer than ten. The chain joins TRBV18 to TRBJ2-4; D gene ambiguous. The CDR3 covers 16 residues. Per the germline V gene, CDR1 is KGHSH and CDR2 is LQKENI. V was shortened by 4 bases and J by 0 bases, with 13 bases between the two germline ends. CDR3 region: CASSLYSNVAKNIQYF. Here the CDR3 DNA reads TGTGCCAGCTCACTCTACTCAAATGTAGCCAAAAACATTCAGTACTTC. The variable domain in full, completed from reference TRBV18 and TRBJ2-4, reads NAGVMQNPRHLVRRRGQEARLRCSPMKGHSHVYWYRQLPEEGLKFMVYLQKENIIDESGMPKERFSAEFPKEGPSILRIQQVVRGDSAAYFCASSLYSNVAKNIQYFGAGTRLSVL.

The chain recombines TRBV12-3 or TRBV12-4 with TRBJ1-2, with 11 bases that match TRBD1. Unmatched junction bases numbered 10, after V lost 5 bases and J lost 8 bases. The CDR3 runs 15 residues. DNA of the CDR3: TGTGCCAGCAGTCTCTTTCGGGGACAGGGGGAGGGCTACACCTTC. Amino acids: CASSLFRGQGEGYTF.

Only a few counts were recorded for this clonotype. V usage is TRBV25-1 and J usage is TRBJ2-5; D is uncertain. The V end was cut by 1 base, the J end by 5 bases, with 8 bases between. CDR3 size: 13 residues. The germline V gene encodes CDR1 MGHDK and CDR2 SYGVNS. CDR3 region: CASSELGRETQYF. The CDR3, as DNA: TGTGCCAGCAGTGAATTAGGGCGCGAGACCCAGTACTTC.

The chain recombines TRBV27 with TRBJ2-7, with D unresolved. CDR1 and CDR2 from the germline V gene are MNHEY and SMNVEV (reference sequence). This CDR3 contains 13 residues. With 5 bases removed from V and 0 bases from J, the gap between germline ends came to 8 bases. The CDR3 bases are TGTGCCAGCAGTCGACGCAGCTCCTACGAGCAGTACTTC. Translating gives CASSRRSSYEQYF.

The chain has TRBV5-8 and TRBJ1-5, with D tentatively TRBD1 (6 bases). CDR1 and CDR2 from the germline V gene are SGHTS and YDEGEE. Trimming pared 2 bases from V and 5 bases from J, leaving 11 bases between. The CDR3 spans 14 residues. The CDR3 DNA sequence: TGTGCCAGCAGCTTACAGAGGGGGTATCAGCCCCAGCATTTT. Its protein is CASSLQRGYQPQHF.

The V call is TRBV11-1, the J call TRBJ2-7; 13 nucleotides line up with TRBD2. With V trimmed by 4 bases and J by 4 bases, 13 bases remained unmatched. This CDR3 has 18 residues. Germline CDR1 reads SGHAT; CDR2 reads FQDESV (reference sequence). The CDR3 sequence: CASSSRGGLAGSSYEQYF. The CDR3 DNA is TGTGCCAGCAGCTCCCGAGGGGGACTAGCGGGATCGAGTTACGAGCAGTACTTC.

This clonotype was recorded many times. Germline is not matched at one junction end, which may reflect a read error. V is TRBV5-1 and J is TRBJ2-3; 7 bases are shared with TRBD2. The CDR3 has 14 amino acids. The germline V gene has CDR1 SGHRS and CDR2 YFSETQ. CDR3 loop: CASSLAGSTDTQYF. CDR3 DNA sequence: TGTGCCAGCAGTTTAGCGGGCTCCACAGATACGCAGTATTTT.

This clonotype was observed many times. The rearrangement uses TRBV29-1 and TRBJ2-3; D remains ambiguous. The CDR3 totals 15 residues. Germline-derived CDR1 and CDR2 are SQVTM and ANQGSEA. V lost 6 bases to trimming and J lost 1 base, with 17 bases between them. The CDR3 nucleotides are TGCAGCGTCGCCCCAGATGGAGTTGGCACAGATACGCAGTATTTT. Protein product: CSVAPDGVGTDTQYF.

In its sample, this clonotype was seen once. The chain combines TRBV18 with TRBJ2-7, with D possibly TRBD1 on 5 matching bases. Germline-derived CDR1 and CDR2 are KGHSH and LQKENI. The CDR3 consists of 15 residues. V was pared by 1 base and J by 1 base, with 11 bases between. The CDR3 protein is CASSPLDRSSYEQYF. CDR3 coding DNA: TGTGCCAGCTCACCACTTGACAGAAGTTCCTACGAGCAGTACTTC.

V gene TRBV20-1 combines with J gene TRBJ2-7; 12 nucleotides line up with TRBD2. V lost 3 bases to trimming and J lost 2 bases; unmatched junction nucleotides: 8. The CDR3 sequence is 16 residues long. Per germline, CDR1 DFQATT and CDR2 SNEGSKA (reference sequence). CDR3 amino acids: CSASSASGRETYEQYF. DNA of the CDR3: TGCAGTGCTAGTTCGGCTAGCGGGAGGGAGACCTACGAGCAGTACTTC.

The chain recombines TRBV29-1 with TRBJ2-5, with D tentatively TRBD1 (6 bases). Trimming left V 6 bases short and J 2 bases short, with 10 bases between. Germline CDR1 SQVTM, CDR2 ANQGSEA. The CDR3 extends over 12 amino acids. Written as DNA, the CDR3 is TGCAGCGTGGGACAAACACAAGAGACCCAGTACTTC. It is translated as CSVGQTQETQYF.

J is TRBJ2-2 and V is TRBV19; no definite D call. The V gene's germline CDR1 is LNHDA and CDR2 SQIVND (reference sequence). V lost 3 bases, J lost 6 bases, and 8 bases lay in between. This CDR3 has 13 amino acids. The chain's CDR3 is CASSILPAGELFF. In DNA form, the CDR3 reads TGTGCCAGTAGTATTCTTCCAGCCGGGGAGCTGTTTTTT. Complete variable domain (other parts from reference TRBV19 and TRBJ2-2): DGGITQSPKYLFRKEGQNVTLSCEQNLNHDAMYWYRQDPGQGLRLIYYSQIVNDFQKGDIAEGYSVSREKKESFPLTVTSAQKNPTAFYLCASSILPAGELFFGEGSRLTVL.

This clonotype occurred a few times. V usage is TRBV5-1 and J usage is TRBJ1-1; D is possibly TRBD1 (6 bases). The germline V gene encodes CDR1 SGHRS and CDR2 YFSETQ. This CDR3 is built from 15 residues. V lost 4 bases, J lost 2 bases, and 15 bases lay in between. CDR3 nucleotide sequence: TGCGCCAGCAGCCCGTCAGGGGTAGCTAACACTGAAGCTTTCTTT. It encodes CASSPSGVANTEAFF.